Here is one T cell receptor (beta chain) with its context. These data are taken from a study of Ad26.COV2.S vaccination and SARS-CoV-2 variants. Background on the study: Among those in the COV1001 Ad26.COV2.S trial arm was the donor.

This table comes from immunoSEQ multiplex PCR, and its TCRdb copy is limited to in-frame clones, with some not included. The table lists 380,000 or so clones, less than 90% of them singletons. The treatment here: over 15 received Ad26.COV2.S at low or high dose, single or two shots; roughly five received placebo; per-sample allocation not given. Sample collection was performed on day 63 after the first vaccine or placebo injection. This CDR3 is built from 15 residues. The V and J ends lost 0 bases and 7 bases respectively, with 13 bases between them. Germline V CDR1 and CDR2: SGHNT, YENEEA. Here the sequenced sample was peripheral blood, taken in a trial of Ad26.COV2.S vaccine versus placebo. The TCR was taken from a person between 18 and 59 years old who received the Ad26.COV2.S COVID-19 vaccine or a placebo. The chain is built from TRBV11-3 and TRBJ2-1; tentatively, D is TRBD1 (6 bases). The CDR3 DNA reads as TGTGCCAGCAGCTTAGAAGGGCAGGGGCAAAATGAGCAGTTCTTC. Its translation is CASSLEGQGQNEQFF.